The rows below give T cell receptor beta chains drawn from one sample of a study of technical replicates of blood from a few donors. Assay used: immunoSEQ multiplex PCR; TCRdb lists only in-frame clones, some missing. The sample has around 79,000 clones; approximately 91% are singletons. The sample taken for sequencing was T cells isolated from PBMCs. The receptors were gathered from a human donor in good health. Some clones in this sample may be carry-over from other donors' samples. CDR3s include the opening cysteine and the closing phenylalanine or tryptophan. The order of the fields is clone size, D gene, J gene, V gene, CDR3 DNA, CDR3 protein. A D gene is named only where the DNA matches it firmly. Size tells how often a clone was seen (once, few, many) or the class of an expanded clone, and some rows leave it out.

size: .
D: .
J: TRBJ2-7
V: TRBV7-9
DNA: TGTGCCTGCCAGCAGGACAGTGGTTACGAGCAGTACTTC
CDR3: CACQQDSGYEQYF

size: .
D: TRBD1
J: TRBJ2-7
V: TRBV11-3
DNA: TGTGCCAGCAGCCTGGGACAGGGAAGCACCTACGAGCAGTACTTC
CDR3: CASSLGQGSTYEQYF

size: once
D: TRBD1
J: TRBJ2-7
V: TRBV5-4
DNA: TGTGCCAGCAGCTTGGGGCAGGGGGCCTACGAGCAGTACTTC
CDR3: CASSLGQGAYEQYF

size: once
D: TRBD1
J: TRBJ1-2
V: TRBV19
DNA: TGTGCCAGTAGTATGCAGGGGGGCCTGTATGGCTACACCTTC
CDR3: CASSMQGGLYGYTF

size: .
D: .
J: TRBJ2-1
V: TRBV7-9
DNA: TGTGCCAGCAGCCGCGCTAGTAACTACAATGAGCAGTTCTTC
CDR3: CASSRASNYNEQFF

size: .
D: TRBD2
J: TRBJ2-3
V: TRBV9
DNA: TGTGCCAGCAGCGGGGGACTAGCGGGAGTGGATACGCAGTATTTT
CDR3: CASSGGLAGVDTQYF

size: .
D: .
J: TRBJ2-7
V: TRBV6-5
DNA: TGTGCCAGCAGTTACTCGATCTCTGATACCTACGAGCAGTACTTC
CDR3: CASSYSISDTYEQYF

size: .
D: TRBD1
J: TRBJ1-2
V: TRBV18
DNA: TGTGCCAGCTCACCCGGGGTCGACAGGGGCCGACTCCTAGCTAACTATGGCTACACCTTC
CDR3: CASSPGVDRGRLLANYGYTF

size: .
D: .
J: TRBJ2-3
V: TRBV5-1
DNA: TGCGCCAGCTCCTTCTACAGGGATGGGGGCACAGATACGCAGTATTTT
CDR3: CASSFYRDGGTDTQYF

size: .
D: .
J: TRBJ2-1
V: TRBV28
DNA: TGTGCCAGCAGTTTTCCGGCCAACGAACAAGGAGAGGAGCAGTTCTTC
CDR3: CASSFPANEQGEEQFF

size: .
D: TRBD2
J: TRBJ2-2
V: TRBV10-1
DNA: TGCGCCAGCGGGTTCTGGACTAGCGGGGAGGGGCTGGGCGGGGAGCTGTTTTTT
CDR3: CASGFWTSGEGLGGELFF

size: .
D: .
J: TRBJ2-1
V: TRBV9
DNA: TGTGCCAGCAGCGCAGGGGATCAATCCTACAATGAGCAGTTCTTC
CDR3: CASSAGDQSYNEQFF

size: few
D: TRBD1
J: TRBJ1-5
V: TRBV7-2
DNA: TGTGCCAGCAGCTCCCCTGGACAGGGTTTGAGGTATAGCAATCAGCCCCAGCATTTT
CDR3: CASSSPGQGLRYSNQPQHF

size: .
D: .
J: TRBJ2-7
V: TRBV4-1
DNA: TGCGCCAGCAATCTCCGACTAGGGGGCCCCTACGAGCAGTACTTC
CDR3: CASNLRLGGPYEQYF

size: .
D: TRBD2
J: TRBJ2-7
V: TRBV30
DNA: TGTGCCTGGAGTACTAGCGGGAGAACCTACGAGCAGTACTTC
CDR3: CAWSTSGRTYEQYF

size: .
D: .
J: TRBJ2-7
V: TRBV28
DNA: TGTGCCAGCAGTTTGCCCCTCGGGTTCTACGAGCAGTACTTC
CDR3: CASSLPLGFYEQYF

size: .
D: TRBD2
J: TRBJ2-1
V: TRBV10-3
DNA: TGTGCCATCAGCTGGGACAGAGGACTAGCGGGAGTGGTGTATGAGCAGTTCTTC
CDR3: CAISWDRGLAGVVYEQFF

size: .
D: .
J: TRBJ2-5
V: TRBV7-9
DNA: TGTGCCAGCAGCTTTAGGACACAAGAGACCCAGTACTTC
CDR3: CASSFRTQETQYF

size: .
D: TRBD2
J: TRBJ2-1
V: TRBV5-1
DNA: TGCGCCAGCAGCTTGGAGGGTCGGCTAGCGGGACGTATCGATGAGCAGTTCTTC
CDR3: CASSLEGRLAGRIDEQFF

size: once
D: .
J: TRBJ2-7
V: TRBV7-9
DNA: TGTGCCAGCAGCGGGGGGTCCCACGAGCAGTACTTC
CDR3: CASSGGSHEQYF

size: .
D: TRBD1
J: TRBJ2-7
V: TRBV13
DNA: TGTGCCAGCAGTTACGACAGGGACGCCTACGAGCAGTACTTC
CDR3: CASSYDRDAYEQYF

size: .
D: .
J: TRBJ2-5
V: TRBV19
DNA: TGTGCCAGCAGGGACTCTCAAGAGACCCAGTACTTC
CDR3: CASRDSQETQYF

size: .
D: TRBD1
J: TRBJ2-7
V: TRBV28
DNA: TGTGCCAGCAGTCCCTGGACAGGGGGCGACTACGAGCAGTACTTC
CDR3: CASSPWTGGDYEQYF

size: .
D: .
J: TRBJ2-7
V: TRBV18
DNA: TGTGCCAGCTCACCCCCTAGGCGGGCCTACGAGCAGTACTTC
CDR3: CASSPPRRAYEQYF